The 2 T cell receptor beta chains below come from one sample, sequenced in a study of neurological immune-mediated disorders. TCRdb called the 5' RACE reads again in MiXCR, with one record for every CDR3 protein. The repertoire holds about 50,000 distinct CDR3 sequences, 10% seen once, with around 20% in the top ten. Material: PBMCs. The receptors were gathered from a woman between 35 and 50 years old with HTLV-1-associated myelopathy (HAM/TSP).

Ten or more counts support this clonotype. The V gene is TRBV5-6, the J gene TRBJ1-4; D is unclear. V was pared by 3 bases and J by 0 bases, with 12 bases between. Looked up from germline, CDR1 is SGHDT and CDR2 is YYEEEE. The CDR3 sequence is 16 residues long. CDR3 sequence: CASSSSPGTTNEKLFF. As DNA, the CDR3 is TGTGCCAGCAGCTCCTCTCCGGGAACAACTAATGAAAAACTGTTTTTT.

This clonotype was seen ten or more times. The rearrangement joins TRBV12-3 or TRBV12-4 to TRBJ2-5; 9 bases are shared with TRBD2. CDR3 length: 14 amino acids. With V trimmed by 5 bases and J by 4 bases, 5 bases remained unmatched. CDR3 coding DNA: TGTGCCAGCAGTCTTAGCGGGAGTGGAGAGACCCAGTACTTC. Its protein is CASSLSGSGETQYF.